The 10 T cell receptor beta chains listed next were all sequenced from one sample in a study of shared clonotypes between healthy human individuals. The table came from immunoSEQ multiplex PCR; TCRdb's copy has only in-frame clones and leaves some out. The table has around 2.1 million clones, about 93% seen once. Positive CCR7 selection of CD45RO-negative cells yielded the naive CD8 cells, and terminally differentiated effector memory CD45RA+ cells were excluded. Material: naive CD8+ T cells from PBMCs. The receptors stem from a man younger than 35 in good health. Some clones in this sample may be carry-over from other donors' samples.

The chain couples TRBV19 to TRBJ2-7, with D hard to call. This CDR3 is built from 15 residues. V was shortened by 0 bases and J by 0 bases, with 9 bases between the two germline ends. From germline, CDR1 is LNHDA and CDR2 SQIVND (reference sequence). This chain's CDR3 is CASSIDPTDSYEQYF. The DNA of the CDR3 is TGTGCCAGTAGTATAGATCCTACAGACTCCTACGAGCAGTACTTC.

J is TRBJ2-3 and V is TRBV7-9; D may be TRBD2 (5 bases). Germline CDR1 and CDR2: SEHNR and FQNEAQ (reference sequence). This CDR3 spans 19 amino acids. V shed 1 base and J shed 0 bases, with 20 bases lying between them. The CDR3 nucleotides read TGTGCCAGCAGCTTAGAGTCAGCGGCCAACCAGATAAGCACAGATACGCAGTATTTT. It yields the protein CASSLESAANQISTDTQYF.

The CDR3 DNA sequence: TGTGCCAGCAGGGCAGACAGGGGCTACGAGCAGTACTTC. It specifies CASRADRGYEQYF. The chain links TRBV28 to TRBJ2-7; 8 nucleotides line up with TRBD1. CDR1 and CDR2 (germline): MDHEN, SYDVKM. The trim removed 6 bases at V and 3 bases at J, leaving 4 bases unmatched. This CDR3 region has 13 residues. The entire variable domain, with the rest obtained from reference TRBV28 and TRBJ2-7, is as follows: DVKVTQSSRYLVKRTGEKVFLECVQDMDHENMFWYRQDPGLGLRLIYFSYDVKMKEKGDIPEGYSVSREKKERFSLILESASTNQTSMYLCASRADRGYEQYFGPGTRLTVT.

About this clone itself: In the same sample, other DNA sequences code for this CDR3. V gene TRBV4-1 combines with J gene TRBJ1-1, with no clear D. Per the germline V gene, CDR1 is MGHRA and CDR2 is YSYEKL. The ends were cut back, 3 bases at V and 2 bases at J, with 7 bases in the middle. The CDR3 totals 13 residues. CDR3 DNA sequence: TGCGCCAGCAGCCACCGGGGTAACACTGAAGCTTTCTTT. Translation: CASSHRGNTEAFF.

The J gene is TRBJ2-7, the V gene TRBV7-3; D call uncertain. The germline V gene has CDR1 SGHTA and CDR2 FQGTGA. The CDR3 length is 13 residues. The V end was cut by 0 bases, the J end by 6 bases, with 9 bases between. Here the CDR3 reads CASSLTSRSEQYF. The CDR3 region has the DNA TGTGCCAGCAGCTTAACTTCCAGGAGCGAGCAGTACTTC.

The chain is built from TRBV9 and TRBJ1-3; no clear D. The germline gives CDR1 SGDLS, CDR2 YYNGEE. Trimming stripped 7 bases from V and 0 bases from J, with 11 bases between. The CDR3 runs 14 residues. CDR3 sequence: CASEDASSGNTIYF. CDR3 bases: TGTGCCAGCGAGGACGCCAGCTCTGGAAACACCATATATTTT.

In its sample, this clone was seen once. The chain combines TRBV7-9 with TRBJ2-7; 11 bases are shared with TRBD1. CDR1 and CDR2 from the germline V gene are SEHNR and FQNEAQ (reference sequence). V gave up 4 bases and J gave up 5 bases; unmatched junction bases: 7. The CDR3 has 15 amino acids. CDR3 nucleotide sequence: TGTGCCAGCAGCTCCGGACAGGGGGCGCACAACGAGCAGTACTTC. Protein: CASSSGQGAHNEQYF.

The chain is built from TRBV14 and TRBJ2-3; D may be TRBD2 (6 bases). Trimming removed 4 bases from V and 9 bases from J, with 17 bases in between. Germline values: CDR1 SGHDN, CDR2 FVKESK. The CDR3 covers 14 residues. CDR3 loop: CASSLLRGASTQYF. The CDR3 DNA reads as TGTGCCAGCAGCCTGCTGCGGGGAGCATCGACGCAGTATTTT.

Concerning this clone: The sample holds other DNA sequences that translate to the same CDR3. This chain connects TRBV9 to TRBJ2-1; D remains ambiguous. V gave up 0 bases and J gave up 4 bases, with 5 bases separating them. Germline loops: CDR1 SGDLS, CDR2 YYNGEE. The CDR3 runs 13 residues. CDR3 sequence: CASSVGNYNEQFF. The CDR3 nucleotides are TGTGCCAGCAGCGTAGGAAATTACAATGAGCAGTTCTTC. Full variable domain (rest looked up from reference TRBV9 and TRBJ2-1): DSGVTQTPKHLITATGQRVTLRCSPRSGDLSVYWYQQSLDQGLQFLIQYYNGEERAKGNILERFSAQQFPDLHSELNLSSLELGDSALYFCASSVGNYNEQFFGPGTRLTVL.

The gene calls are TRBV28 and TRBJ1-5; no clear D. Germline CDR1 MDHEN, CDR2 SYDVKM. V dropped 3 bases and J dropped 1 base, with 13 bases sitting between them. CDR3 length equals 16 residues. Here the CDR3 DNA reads TGTGCCAGCAGTTTCCTCTTGGGCGTCAGCAATCAGCCCCAGCATTTT. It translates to CASSFLLGVSNQPQHF.